This T cell receptor beta chain was profiled in a study of OX40 agonist ivuxolimab in advanced cancers. About the research overall: At around 81% male, the cohort had a mean age of 60 years, ranging from roughly 20 to 90. General study points: With doses of 0.1-3.0 mg/kg, partial responders showed among the lowest clonal expansion.

Repertoires were generated with immunoSEQ multiplex PCR, while TCRdb's copy carries only in-frame clones and drops some. The table includes 65,000 to 85,000 clones, roughly 90% detected once. Note on this clone: Its specificity is not known.

Trimming took off 7 bases at V and 1 base at J, with 11 bases between the two ends. Germline V CDR1 and CDR2: SNHLY, FYNNEI. The CDR3 loop spans 13 amino acids. Patients were ruled out by autoimmune disease history or systemic immunosuppression. The clonotype was recovered from an adult with an advanced solid tumor such as melanoma, head and neck, liver or kidney cancer. The chain uses TRBV2 and TRBJ2-7; no clear D. This specimen was CD4+ or CD8+ T cells sorted from blood, taken in a trial of the OX40 agonist ivuxolimab. The CDR3 region has the DNA TGTGCCAGCACTTTGATGGGTTCCTACGAGCAGTACTTC. Residues: CASTLMGSYEQYF.